This paragraph reports one T cell receptor beta chain. This record belongs to a study of blood T cell repertoires in COVID-19. Germline V gene sequence: CDR1 MNHEY, CDR2 SMNVEV (reference sequence). The CDR3 is made up of 15 amino acids. Trimming removed 2 bases from V and 5 bases from J, with 14 bases in between. Clones were sequenced by immunoSEQ multiplex PCR, and TCRdb holds only the in-frame ones, with some missing. The table lists about 43,000 clones, about 83% of them singletons. Sequencing used peripheral blood. This chain joins TRBV27 and TRBJ2-3; a weak D match, TRBD2 (7 bases). This receptor was obtained from a middle-aged man with COVID-19, enrolled during active disease. The CDR3, as DNA: TGTGCCAGCAGTTTAGGTGCGGGGGCGGGAGATACGCAGTATTTT. This codes for CASSLGAGAGDTQYF.